These T cell receptor beta chains were read from a single sample in a study of T-cell reconstitution after alpha-beta-depleted transplantation in children. TCRdb processed the PCR reads anew with MiXCR; each CDR3 protein has one entry. The sample yields around 500,000 distinct CDR3 sequences, around 23% seen once. The starting material was PBMCs, mostly from graft donor cells, obtained 360 days after TCRalphabeta/CD19-depleted stem cell transplant. The receptors derive from a boy under two years old who had a stem cell transplant for acute myeloid leukemia, so the T cells may come from the graft donor. Each CDR3 is given with its conserved first and last residue. The D gene is left open where the match is weak. Size values are once, few and many counts, or a class for expanded clones, and some rows have none.

V	size	D	J	CDR3	DNA
TRBV5-1	few	-	TRBJ1-2	CASSLDREDYGYTF	TGCGCCAGCAGCTTGGACAGGGAAGACTATGGCTACACCTTC
TRBV27	-	TRBD2	TRBJ2-5	CASSTRAGGVTETQYF	TGTGCCAGCAGCACTAGAGCCGGGGGGGTCACAGAGACCCAGTACTTC
TRBV28	many	-	TRBJ1-2	CASSLVTSYGYTF	TGTGCCAGCAGTTTAGTGACCTCATATGGCTACACCTTC
TRBV20-1	few	TRBD2	TRBJ2-3	CSARLAGRRLGTDTQYF	TGCAGTGCTAGACTAGCGGGGCGCCGCCTGGGGACAGATACGCAGTATTTT
TRBV27	many	-	TRBJ2-5	CASSLSGLGDQETQYF	TGTGCCAGCAGTTTATCGGGCCTGGGGGATCAAGAGACCCAGTACTTC
TRBV12-3/TRBV12-4	-	TRBD1	TRBJ2-1	CASSLTGTGGGNEQFF	TGTGCCAGCAGTCTTACCGGGACAGGGGGCGGAAATGAGCAGTTCTTC
TRBV29-1	many	-	TRBJ2-3	CSVGILGSTQYF	TGCAGCGTGGGGATTTTGGGCTCTACGCAGTATTTT
TRBV20-1	many	TRBD2	TRBJ2-3	CSARDPGLAGPTDTQYF	TGCAGTGCTAGAGACCCGGGACTAGCGGGTCCCACAGATACGCAGTATTTT
TRBV18	many	TRBD2	TRBJ2-1	CASSLLLLGLAGGQERQFF	TGTGCCAGCTCACTACTACTCCTTGGACTAGCGGGGGGTCAAGAAAGGCAGTTCTTC
TRBV7-8	many	TRBD2	TRBJ2-4	CASSLEERGHYDGIQYF	TGTGCCAGCAGCTTAGAAGAGCGGGGGCACTACGACGGCATTCAGTACTTC
TRBV12-3/TRBV12-4	few	TRBD1	TRBJ2-7	CASSRDRDRGFEQYF	TGTGCCAGCAGCCGCGACCGGGACAGGGGGTTCGAGCAGTACTTC
TRBV5-1	few	-	TRBJ1-2	CASSWGNGYTF	TGCGCCAGCAGCTGGGGAAATGGCTACACCTTC
TRBV10-2	few	TRBD2	TRBJ2-1	CASSRTSGVYGGNEQFF	TGCGCCAGCAGCCGGACTAGCGGGGTCTATGGTGGCAATGAGCAGTTCTTC
TRBV12-3/TRBV12-4	many	-	TRBJ2-7	CASRRAYTGAYEQYF	TGTGCCAGCAGGAGGGCTTATACGGGAGCCTACGAGCAGTACTTC
TRBV20-1	many	TRBD2	TRBJ2-1	CSASFSLAGGPDNEQFF	TGCAGTGCTAGTTTCTCATTAGCGGGGGGGCCGGACAATGAGCAGTTCTTC
TRBV5-1	-	-	TRBJ2-3	CASSLSGSSARDTQYF	TGCGCCAGCAGCTTGTCGGGGTCGAGCGCCCGGGATACGCAGTATTTT
TRBV9	-	TRBD2	TRBJ2-5	CASSVEVGGSGETQYF	TGTGCCAGCAGCGTAGAGGTCGGGGGGTCTGGGGAGACCCAGTACTTC
TRBV12-3/TRBV12-4	-	-	TRBJ2-5	CASTTTAWETQYF	TGTGCCAGCACTACTACAGCTTGGGAGACCCAGTACTTC
TRBV25-1	many	-	TRBJ2-1	CASSTGYNEQFF	TGTGCCAGCTCCACTGGCTACAATGAGCAGTTCTTC
TRBV12-3/TRBV12-4	few	-	TRBJ1-5	CASSFSGQYNQPQHF	TGTGCCAGCAGTTTCTCGGGCCAATACAATCAGCCCCAGCATTTT
TRBV7-2	-	-	TRBJ2-1	CASSLLGIGSYNEQFF	TGTGCCAGCAGCTTGTTGGGGATAGGGTCCTACAATGAGCAGTTCTTC
TRBV20-1	few	-	TRBJ2-7	CSAWESSYEQYF	TGCAGTGCTTGGGAGAGCTCCTACGAGCAGTACTTC
TRBV20-1	-	TRBD1	TRBJ1-5	CSARRTGGRDQPQHF	TGCAGTGCTAGGCGGACAGGAGGAAGGGATCAGCCCCAGCATTTT
TRBV11-2	-	TRBD2	TRBJ2-1	CASSLVPPGGGPNSEQFF	TGTGCCAGCAGCTTAGTCCCACCTGGCGGGGGGCCTAACAGCGAGCAGTTCTTC
TRBV5-1	-	TRBD2	TRBJ2-3	CASSWTSGGLRTDTQYF	TGCGCCAGCAGCTGGACTAGCGGGGGGCTTCGCACAGATACGCAGTATTTT
TRBV5-5	-	-	TRBJ2-3	CASTRGVVLPATDTQYF	TGTGCCAGCACCAGGGGGGTTGTTCTGCCTGCAACAGATACGCAGTATTTT
TRBV7-8	-	-	TRBJ2-2	CASSPRGRSNTGELFF	TGTGCCAGCAGCCCCCGGGGCAGATCGAACACCGGGGAGCTGTTTTTT
TRBV5-1	many	TRBD1	TRBJ2-1	CASSGQGNHNEQFF	TGCGCCAGCAGCGGACAGGGAAATCACAATGAGCAGTTCTTC
TRBV6-1	-	TRBD1	TRBJ2-7	CASLPDRGEPYEQYF	TGTGCCAGCCTACCGGACAGGGGCGAGCCCTACGAGCAGTACTTC
TRBV29-1	many	-	TRBJ2-1	CSVAGLPGNEQFF	TGCAGCGTTGCTGGACTCCCTGGGAATGAGCAGTTCTTC
TRBV2	once	TRBD1	TRBJ2-1	CASSAYGTGVVDEQFF	TGTGCCAGCAGTGCCTACGGGACAGGGGTCGTCGATGAGCAGTTCTTC
TRBV6-2/TRBV6-3	-	-	TRBJ2-3	CASSYSPRNTDTQYF	TGTGCCAGCAGTTACTCTCCAAGGAACACAGATACGCAGTATTTT
TRBV5-4	many	-	TRBJ2-7	CASSLSPLERYEQYF	TGTGCCAGCAGCTTGAGTCCACTAGAGCGGTATGAGCAGTACTTC
TRBV5-1	many	TRBD1	TRBJ1-2	CASSTGQGKGYTF	TGCGCCAGCAGCACCGGACAGGGGAAAGGCTACACCTTC
TRBV7-2	-	-	TRBJ1-4	CASSPDGQNEKLFF	TGTGCCAGCAGCCCGGACGGACAAAATGAAAAACTGTTTTTT
TRBV29-1	many	-	TRBJ2-3	CSVGGGSGDTQYF	TGCAGCGTTGGGGGCGGGTCTGGAGATACGCAGTATTTT
TRBV29-1	-	-	TRBJ1-1	CSVVRAQGAEAFF	TGCAGCGTGGTGAGGGCGCAGGGAGCCGAAGCTTTCTTT
TRBV12-3/TRBV12-4	few	TRBD1	TRBJ2-6	CASSSTGTGGRGANVLTF	TGTGCCAGCAGTTCGACCGGGACAGGGGGCCGTGGGGCCAACGTCCTGACTTTC
TRBV12-3/TRBV12-4	few	-	TRBJ2-1	CASSTGNYNEQFF	TGTGCCAGCAGTACGGGTAACTACAATGAGCAGTTCTTC
TRBV6-1	few	TRBD1	TRBJ1-1	CASTPGTGRAEAFF	TGTGCCAGCACTCCCGGGACAGGGCGCGCCGAAGCTTTCTTT
TRBV27	-	-	TRBJ2-7	CASSLFDPTYEQYF	TGTGCCAGCAGTCTCTTCGACCCAACCTACGAGCAGTACTTC
TRBV12-3/TRBV12-4	many	-	TRBJ2-1	CASSRRGVSYNEQFF	TGTGCCAGCAGTCGACGTGGGGTGAGCTACAATGAGCAGTTCTTC
TRBV20-1	-	-	TRBJ2-5	CSARPTSQETQYF	TGCAGTGCTAGACCGACTAGCCAAGAGACCCAGTACTTC
TRBV12-3/TRBV12-4	-	TRBD1	TRBJ2-5	CASSLATDRGETQYF	TGTGCCAGCAGTTTAGCTACAGACAGGGGAGAGACCCAGTACTTC
TRBV29-1	few	TRBD1	TRBJ1-4	CSVRQGSEKLFF	TGCAGCGTCCGACAGGGAAGTGAAAAACTGTTTTTT
TRBV25-1	-	TRBD1	TRBJ2-2	CASSEAPGQGLKGELFF	TGTGCCAGCAGTGAGGCGCCGGGACAGGGTTTAAAGGGGGAGCTGTTTTTT
TRBV20-1	few	TRBD1	TRBJ1-6	CSARRQGAGNSPLHF	TGCAGTGCTAGACGACAGGGGGCAGGTAATTCACCCCTCCACTTT
TRBV20-1	many	-	TRBJ2-5	CSARVGSQETQYF	TGCAGTGCTAGAGTGGGGAGCCAAGAGACCCAGTACTTC
TRBV6-2/TRBV6-3	-	-	TRBJ2-2	CASSWLRANTGELFF	TGTGCCAGCAGTTGGTTGCGGGCGAACACCGGGGAGCTGTTTTTT
TRBV29-1	few	-	TRBJ1-2	CSVEAGRVRGYTF	TGCAGCGTTGAAGCTGGCAGGGTACGGGGCTACACCTTC
TRBV7-2	-	TRBD1	TRBJ2-3	CASRWGTARDTQYF	TGTGCCAGCAGATGGGGGACAGCCAGGGATACGCAGTATTTT
TRBV12-3/TRBV12-4	-	-	TRBJ2-7	CASSLVDPYEQYF	TGTGCCAGCAGTTTAGTCGACCCCTACGAGCAGTACTTC
TRBV20-1	-	TRBD1	TRBJ1-5	CSARDGRDSYQPQHF	TGCAGTGCTAGAGATGGCAGGGACAGCTATCAGCCCCAGCATTTT
TRBV20-1	-	-	TRBJ2-4	CSARGDYTGKNIQYF	TGCAGTGCTAGAGGGGACTATACAGGGAAAAACATTCAGTACTTC